Each of the 10 T cell receptor beta chains below was sequenced from the same sample in a study of T cells after somatic rescue of genetic block. Profiled with immunoSEQ multiplex PCR; TCRdb holds only in-frame clones, not every one. The data show tens of thousands of clones, roughly nine tenths seen once. Material for sequencing was peripheral blood mononuclear cells (PBMCs). The receptors originated from a man aged 35 to 55.

This clone was detected only once. The V and J genes are TRBV14 and TRBJ2-1; the D call may be TRBD1 or TRBD2 (5 bases each). CDR3 length equals 16 residues. V lost 0 bases and J lost 2, with 11 bases in between. Germline lookup yields CDR1 SGHDN and CDR2 FVKESK. CDR3 loop: CASSQEIGTAYNEQFF. The CDR3 coding sequence is TGTGCCAGCAGCCAAGAGATCGGGACGGCCTACAATGAGCAGTTCTTC.

The chain recombines TRBV19 with TRBJ2-1; TRBD2 agrees at 7 bases. The CDR3 is 13 amino acids. V dropped 5 bases and J dropped 4; count of bases not matched to a gene: 2. The germline gives CDR1 LNHDA, CDR2 SQIVND (reference sequence). The CDR3 is CASSLAVYNEQFF. CDR3 sequence (DNA): TGTGCCAGTAGTCTAGCGGTTTACAATGAGCAGTTCTTC.

The chain has TRBV28 and TRBJ2-7, with D unresolved. Germline lookup yields CDR1 MDHEN and CDR2 SYDVKM. The CDR3 totals 14 residues. Deletions cut 1 base from V and 7 bases from J, with 14 bases between. CDR3 sequence reads: CASSLSPPRREQYF. The CDR3 DNA is TGTGCCAGCAGTTTATCCCCCCCTCGGAGAGAGCAGTACTTC. The whole variable domain, remainder taken from reference TRBV28 and TRBJ2-7, is DVKVTQSSRYLVKRTGEKVFLECVQDMDHENMFWYRQDPGLGLRLIYFSYDVKMKEKGDIPEGYSVSREKKERFSLILESASTNQTSMYLCASSLSPPRREQYFGPGTRLTVT.

The rearrangement joins TRBV28 to TRBJ2-1; no firm D call. Germline loops: CDR1 MDHEN, CDR2 SYDVKM. This CDR3 spans 15 amino acids. Trimming cost V 3 bases and J 0 bases, with 9 bases left between them. The CDR3 is CASSLGASSYNEQFF. The CDR3 DNA reads TGTGCCAGCAGTTTGGGCGCTAGCTCCTACAATGAGCAGTTCTTC.

This chain uses TRBV2 with TRBJ1-5; D call uncertain. Germline CDR1 reads SNHLY; CDR2 reads FYNNEI. Trimming stripped 4 bases from V and 3 bases from J, with 19 bases between. This CDR3 is built from 17 residues. For the CDR3, the DNA is TGTGCCAGCAGTGCCGGGGTAGGAGGGAGCGACAATCAGCCCCAGCATTTT. This sequence encodes CASSAGVGGSDNQPQHF.

The chain links TRBV11-2 to TRBJ2-5; 7 bases line up with TRBD2. Germline values: CDR1 SGHAT, CDR2 FQNNGV. The CDR3 has 16 amino acids. The trim removed 4 bases at V and 5 bases at J, leaving 13 bases unmatched. This CDR3 reads CASSWGGRLSGETQYF. CDR3 nucleotides: TGTGCCAGCAGCTGGGGCGGGAGATTGTCTGGGGAGACCCAGTACTTC.

The CDR3 reads CASTRLRRTNEKLFF. The CDR3 DNA sequence: TGTGCCAGCACCCGGTTGCGCAGAACTAATGAAAAACTGTTTTTT. The chain combines TRBV28 with TRBJ1-4; no reliable D call. CDR1 is MDHEN and CDR2 is SYDVKM in the germline V gene. Trimming took off 7 bases at V and 1 base at J, with 13 bases between the two ends. The CDR3 spans 15 residues.

The chain links TRBV6-5 to TRBJ2-2; D is uncertain. The V and J ends lost 2 bases and 6 bases respectively, with 4 bases between them. CDR3 size: 12 residues. Germline V gives CDR1 MNHEY, CDR2 SVGAGI. DNA of the CDR3: TGTGCCAGCAGTTACGACCCCGGGGAGCTGTTTTTT. Amino acid sequence: CASSYDPGELFF.

The chain uses TRBV6-5 and TRBJ1-2; 8 bases are a match to TRBD1. J lost 4 bases, V lost 3 bases, and 7 bases had no gene match. Germline CDR1 MNHEY, CDR2 SVGAGI. The CDR3 is made up of 15 amino acids. In nucleotides, the CDR3 is TGTGCCAGCAGTTATAACGGACAGGGTCCCTATGGCTACACCTTC. Protein sequence: CASSYNGQGPYGYTF.

V gene TRBV5-4 combines with J gene TRBJ2-5, with unresolved D. This CDR3 is 14 amino acids long. Germline V lookup: CDR1 SGHNT, CDR2 YYREEE (reference sequence). V lost 4 bases and J 3 bases, leaving 13 bases between the germline ends. The CDR3 is CASSPGYRKETQYF. CDR3 DNA: TGTGCCAGCAGCCCCGGGTACAGAAAAGAGACCCAGTACTTC.